This T cell receptor (beta chain) appears in the sequencing data of a study of beta chain features in type 1 diabetes. Regarding the study as a whole: Across all four CD4+ subsets, people with type 1 diabetes showed modestly shorter TCRB CDR3s. VDJ junctions in type 1 diabetes patients carried more deletions and fewer insertions.

This clone showed up just a few times. Its specificity is unknown. A single heparinised blood sample, averaging roughly 0.11 L, was obtained per donor. Naive, central memory, regulatory and stem cell-like memory cells within the CD4+ compartment were sorted using CD45RO/CCR7/CD25/CD127/CD95/CD27. The whole isolated RNA underwent reverse transcription, so sequencing captured expressed TCRB transcripts. Clones were read by immunoSEQ multiplex PCR, and TCRdb kept only the in-frame ones, dropping some. The table has 200,000 to 300,000 clones, around 20% seen once. The receptor was isolated from a woman between 40 and 50 years old with type 1 diabetes. The sequenced sample consisted of naive CD4+ T cells from blood.

This CDR3 reads CASSQERPENYGYTF. The CDR3 nucleotides are TGCGCCAGCAGCCAAGAAAGGCCGGAGAACTATGGCTACACCTTC. The chain employs TRBV4-3 and TRBJ1-2; D is unresolved. The V gene's germline CDR1 is LGHNA and CDR2 YSLEER. V lost 0 bases to trimming and J lost 2 bases, with 10 bases between them. The CDR3 totals 15 residues.